These T cell receptor beta chains were read from a single sample in a study of tumour-infiltrating T cells in Burkitt lymphoma. The method was immunoSEQ multiplex PCR; TCRdb's version includes in-frame clones alone and lacks a portion of them. The data show around 50,000 clones, less than 35% seen once. Source material: tumor tissue. The receptor set was obtained from a human donor with Burkitt lymphoma. Each CDR3 is given with its conserved first and last residue. A D gene is named only where the DNA matches it firmly. Clone size appears in some rows only: once, few, many, or a class for an expanded clone.

15,NA,TRBJ1-2,TRBV28,NA,CASSSGPPGTYGYTF,TGTGCCAGCAGTTCTGGGCCCCCGGGGACCTATGGCTACACCTTC
12,NA,TRBJ2-5,TRBV5-5,NA,CASSVGVETQYF,TGTGCCAGCAGCGTGGGGGTGGAGACCCAGTACTTC
15,TRBD1,TRBJ2-7,TRBV5-1,NA,CASSLQGADGVEQYF,TGCGCCAGCAGCTTACAGGGGGCAGATGGCGTCGAGCAGTACTTC
15,NA,TRBJ2-1,TRBV19,NA,CASSIWAGAPHEQFF,TGTGCCAGTAGTATATGGGCGGGGGCCCCTCATGAGCAGTTCTTC
14,TRBD2,TRBJ2-1,TRBV27,NA,CASSSPGGANEQFF,TGTGCCAGCAGTTCCCCCGGGGGGGCCAATGAGCAGTTCTTC
18,NA,TRBJ2-5,TRBV7-2,NA,CASSLVFLSLKPFVAQYF,TGTGCCAGCAGCTTAGTGTTCTTGTCCCTAAAACCGTTCGTCGCCCAGTACTTC
14,TRBD1,TRBJ1-2,TRBV7-9,NA,CASSSTGPYYGYTF,TGTGCCAGCAGCTCGACAGGGCCCTACTATGGCTACACCTTC
13,TRBD1,TRBJ1-1,TRBV15,NA,CATSIHRDRDAFF,TGTGCCACCAGCATTCACCGGGACAGGGACGCTTTCTTT
17,TRBD1,TRBJ2-6,TRBV29-1,NA,CSVEETGRFLGANVLTF,TGCAGCGTTGAAGAGACAGGGAGATTCTTGGGGGCCAACGTCCTGACTTTC
16,TRBD2,TRBJ2-3,TRBV6-5,NA,CASSYSGLAATDTQYF,TGTGCCAGCAGTTACTCTGGGCTAGCGGCCACAGATACGCAGTATTTT
19,TRBD2,TRBJ2-3,TRBV7-2,NA,CASSLRPGTSGGTTDTQYF,TGTGCCAGCAGCTTACGCCCCGGGACTAGCGGGGGGACCACAGATACGCAGTATTTT
13,NA,TRBJ1-3,TRBV27,few,CASSLGADTTIYF,TGTGCCAGCAGTTTAGGGGCAGATACCACCATATATTTT
14,TRBD1,TRBJ1-1,TRBV5-1,NA,CASSPGGGNTEAFF,TGCGCCAGCAGCCCAGGGGGGGGTAACACTGAAGCTTTCTTT
16,NA,TRBJ1-1,TRBV7-2,few,CASSLQARTMNTEAFF,TGTGCCAGCAGCTTACAGGCCAGGACAATGAACACTGAAGCTTTCTTT
12,NA,TRBJ1-3,TRBV29-1,NA,CSARQDSRTIYF,TGCAGCGCTCGACAGGATTCACGGACCATATATTTT
11,NA,TRBJ1-1,TRBV20-1,NA,CSATGNTEAFF,TGCAGTGCTACCGGCAACACTGAAGCTTTCTTT
16,TRBD1,TRBJ1-1,TRBV6-5,few,CASSYFTGGGNTEAFF,TGTGCCAGCAGTTACTTCACAGGGGGCGGGAACACTGAAGCTTTCTTT
15,TRBD1,TRBJ1-2,TRBV6-1,NA,CASTQGQATNYGYTF,TGTGCCAGTACCCAAGGACAGGCGACTAACTATGGCTACACCTTC
15,NA,TRBJ1-2,TRBV10-3,NA,CAISERGQGLGGYTF,TGTGCCATCAGTGAGCGAGGTCAGGGGCTTGGGGGCTACACCTTC
17,TRBD1,TRBJ1-2,TRBV5-1,few,CASSLAGTGTANYGYTF,TGCGCCAGCAGCTTGGCGGGAACCGGGACAGCTAACTATGGCTACACCTTC
15,TRBD2,TRBJ2-3,TRBV9,NA,CASSALREGTDTQYF,TGTGCCAGCAGCGCTCTCAGGGAGGGGACAGATACGCAGTATTTT
16,NA,TRBJ1-6,TRBV7-6,few,CASSSPRPGLRSPLHF,TGTGCCAGCAGCTCCCCCCGGCCAGGGTTGAGATCACCCCTCCACTTT
14,TRBD2,TRBJ2-5,TRBV5-1,few,CASSYGGAKETQYF,TGCGCCAGCAGTTACGGGGGGGCCAAAGAGACCCAGTACTTC
15,TRBD2,TRBJ2-1,TRBV5-4,few,CASSFSGGAYNEQFF,TGTGCCAGCAGCTTTAGCGGGGGGGCCTACAATGAGCAGTTCTTC
15,NA,TRBJ1-6,TRBV5-6,few,CASSTRRGRYSPLHF,TGTGCCAGCAGCACCCGGAGGGGACGCTATTCACCCCTCCACTTT
12,TRBD1,TRBJ1-1,TRBV11-1,few,CASSQTGVGAFF,TGTGCCAGCAGCCAGACAGGGGTTGGAGCTTTCTTT
11,TRBD2,TRBJ2-3,TRBV27,few,CASSGGYTQYF,TGTGCCAGCAGCGGGGGGTATACGCAGTATTTT
14,TRBD1,TRBJ2-7,TRBV27,once,CASRLTGVSYEQYF,TGTGCCAGCAGACTGACAGGGGTCTCCTACGAGCAGTACTTC
14,NA,TRBJ2-6,TRBV7-2,NA,CASSHSSGANVLTF,TGTGCCAGCAGCCACAGCTCTGGGGCCAACGTCCTGACTTTC
14,NA,TRBJ1-1,TRBV6-6,NA,CASSHSSENTEAFF,TGTGCCAGCAGTCATTCATCGGAGAACACTGAAGCTTTCTTT
13,NA,TRBJ1-1,TRBV18,many,CASSPSMNTEAFF,TGTGCCAGCTCACCCTCTATGAACACTGAAGCTTTCTTT
16,NA,TRBJ1-2,TRBV4-3,few,CASSQDVVRAVYGYTF,TGCGCCAGCAGCCAAGATGTCGTAAGGGCGGTCTATGGCTACACCTTC
16,NA,TRBJ1-5,TRBV6-6,NA,CASSKSREYSNQPQHF,TGTGCCAGCAGTAAATCCCGGGAATATAGCAATCAGCCCCAGCATTTT
16,TRBD1,TRBJ1-2,TRBV7-9,few,CASSGWDRGKLYGYTF,TGTGCCAGCAGCGGCTGGGACAGGGGAAAACTATATGGCTACACCTTC
17,TRBD1,TRBJ1-4,TRBV7-8,NA,CASSLVPGQGFNEKLFF,TGTGCCAGCAGCCTTGTCCCGGGACAGGGTTTCAATGAAAAACTGTTTTTT
14,NA,TRBJ1-4,TRBV18,few,CASSPPRGGEKLFF,TGTGCCAGCTCACCCCCGAGGGGAGGTGAAAAACTGTTTTTT
13,NA,TRBJ1-6,TRBV4-3,NA,CASSQEPSSPLHF,TGCGCCAGCAGCCAAGAACCTAGTTCACCCCTCCACTTT
11,NA,TRBJ1-1,TRBV20-1,medium-sized,CSALLYTEAFF,TGCAGTGCCCTTCTATACACTGAAGCTTTCTTT
11,NA,TRBJ2-7,TRBV2,few,CASSNFYEQYF,TGTGCCAGCAGTAACTTTTACGAGCAGTACTTC
14,NA,TRBJ2-1,TRBV7-6,few,CASSRGWQSNEQFF,TGTGCCAGCAGCCGCGGTTGGCAGAGCAATGAGCAGTTCTTC
14,NA,TRBJ1-1,TRBV11-2,few,CASSLEGMMTEAFF,TGTGCCAGCAGCTTAGAGGGAATGATGACTGAAGCTTTCTTT
16,NA,TRBJ1-1,TRBV4-2,NA,CASSLDPGQQNTEAFF,TGTGCCAGCAGCCTCGACCCCGGGCAGCAGAACACTGAAGCTTTCTTT
14,TRBD1,TRBJ1-1,TRBV5-6,few,CASSAGTGGARAFF,TGTGCCAGCAGCGCCGGGACAGGAGGTGCCAGGGCTTTCTTT